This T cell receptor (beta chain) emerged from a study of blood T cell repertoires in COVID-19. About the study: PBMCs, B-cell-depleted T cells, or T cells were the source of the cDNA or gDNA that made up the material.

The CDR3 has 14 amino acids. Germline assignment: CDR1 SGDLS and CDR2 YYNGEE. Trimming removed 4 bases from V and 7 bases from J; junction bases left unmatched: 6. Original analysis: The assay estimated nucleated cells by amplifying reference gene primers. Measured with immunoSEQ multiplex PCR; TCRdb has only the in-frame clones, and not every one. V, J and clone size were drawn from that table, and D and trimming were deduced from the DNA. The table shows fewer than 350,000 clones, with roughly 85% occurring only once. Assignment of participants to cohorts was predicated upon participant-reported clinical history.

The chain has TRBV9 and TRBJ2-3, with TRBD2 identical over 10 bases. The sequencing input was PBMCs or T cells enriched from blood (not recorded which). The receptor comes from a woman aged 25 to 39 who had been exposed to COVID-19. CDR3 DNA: TGTGCCAGCAGCACCTTAGCGGGGGGTTATACGCAGTATTTT. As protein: CASSTLAGGYTQYF.